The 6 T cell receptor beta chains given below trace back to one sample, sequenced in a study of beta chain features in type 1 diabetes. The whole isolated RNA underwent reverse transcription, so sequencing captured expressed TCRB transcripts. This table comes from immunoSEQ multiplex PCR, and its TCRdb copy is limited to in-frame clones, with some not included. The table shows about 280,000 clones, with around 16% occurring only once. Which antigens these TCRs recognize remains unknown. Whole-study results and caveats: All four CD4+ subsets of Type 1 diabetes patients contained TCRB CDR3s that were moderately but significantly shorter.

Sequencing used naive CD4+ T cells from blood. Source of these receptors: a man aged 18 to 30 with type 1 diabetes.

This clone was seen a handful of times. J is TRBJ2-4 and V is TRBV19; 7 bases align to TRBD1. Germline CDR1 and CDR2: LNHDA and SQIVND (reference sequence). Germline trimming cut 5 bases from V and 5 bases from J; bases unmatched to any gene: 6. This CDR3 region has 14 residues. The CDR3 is CASSRPGQQNIQYF. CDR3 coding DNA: TGTGCCAGTAGTCGTCCGGGACAGCAAAACATTCAGTACTTC. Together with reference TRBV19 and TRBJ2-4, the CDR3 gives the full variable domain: DGGITQSPKYLFRKEGQNVTLSCEQNLNHDAMYWYRQDPGQGLRLIYYSQIVNDFQKGDIAEGYSVSREKKESFPLTVTSAQKNPTAFYLCASSRPGQQNIQYFGAGTRLSVL.

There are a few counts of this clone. CDR3 nucleotides: TGCGCCAGCAGCCGACTAGCGCGCACAGATACGCAGTATTTT. Protein: CASSRLARTDTQYF. The V call is TRBV5-1, the J call TRBJ2-3; the match to TRBD2 covers 8 bases. V lost 4 bases to trimming and J lost 1 base; unmatched junction nucleotides: 2. The germline CDR1 and CDR2 sequences are SGHRS and YFSETQ. The CDR3 spans 14 residues.

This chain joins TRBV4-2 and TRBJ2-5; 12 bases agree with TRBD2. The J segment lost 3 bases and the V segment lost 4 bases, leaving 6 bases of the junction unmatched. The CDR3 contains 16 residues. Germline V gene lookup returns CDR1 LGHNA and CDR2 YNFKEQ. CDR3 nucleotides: TGTGCCAGCAGCCCCCGCGGACTAGCGGGAAAAGAGACCCAGTACTTC. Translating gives CASSPRGLAGKETQYF.

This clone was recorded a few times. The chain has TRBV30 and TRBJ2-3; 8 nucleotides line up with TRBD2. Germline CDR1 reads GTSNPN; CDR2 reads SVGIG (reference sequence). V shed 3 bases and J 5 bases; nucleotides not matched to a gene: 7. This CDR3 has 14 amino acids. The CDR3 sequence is CAWRGLGRGDTQYF. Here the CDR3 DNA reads TGTGCCTGGAGGGGACTAGGACGTGGAGATACGCAGTATTTT.

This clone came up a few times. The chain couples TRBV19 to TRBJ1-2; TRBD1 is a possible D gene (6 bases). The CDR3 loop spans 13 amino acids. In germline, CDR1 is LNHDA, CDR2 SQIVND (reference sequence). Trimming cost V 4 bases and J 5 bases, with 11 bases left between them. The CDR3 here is CASSRTEKYGYTF. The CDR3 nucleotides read TGTGCCAGTAGTAGGACAGAAAAGTATGGCTACACCTTC.

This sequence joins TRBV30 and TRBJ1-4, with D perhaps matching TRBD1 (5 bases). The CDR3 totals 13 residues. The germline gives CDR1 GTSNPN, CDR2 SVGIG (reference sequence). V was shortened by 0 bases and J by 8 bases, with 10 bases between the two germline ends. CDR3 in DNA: TGTGCCTGGAGTGTAGGGGCGGGGGAAAAACTGTTTTTT. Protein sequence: CAWSVGAGEKLFF.